This TCR beta chain was found in a study of identical twins listed by TCRdb under 2016. At the level of the whole study: To test whether fetal clonotypes persist, this study deep-sequenced TCR alpha and beta repertoires from monozygotic twins, from unrelated adults of various ages, and from cord blood. To rule out contamination, the twin experiments were replicated at different times with different library preparation protocols.

Every donor in the study was a healthy Caucasian. The twin cohort comprised three pairs of female monozygotic twins, all aged roughly 18 to 29 years. Positive isolation kits from Invitrogen were used to isolate the CD4+ and CD8+ T cell populations. The CDR3 covers 15 residues, taking in both the cysteine and the phenylalanine. The kept DNA is CDR3 alone, 45 bases in frame from the first base. CDR1 and CDR2 are read off the germline V gene as MNHEY and SVGAGI. A distance of 12 bases separates the germline ends of V and J, which lose 0 bases and 4 bases respectively. Results the study describes overall, beyond this receptor: Fewer insertions were carried by abundant cord blood beta clonotypes; a weaker similar trend was observed in young adult naive repertoires, while no such trend was observed in memory repertoires. Excess twin sharing in beta out-of-frame sequences was weaker because fewer shared sequences lowered the signal-to-noise ratio. Zero-insertion analyses could be partly confounded by invariant T cells such as MAIT and iNKT, although diverse VJ usage argued against such confounding for most clonotypes. Because the same donors could not be followed over many years, conclusions were based on cross-sectional statistical analysis. Compared with coincidental sharing between unrelated individuals, out-of-frame TCR alpha sequences shared between twins had an excess of sequences with low generation probability. In monozygotic twins, recombination models systematically underestimated out-of-frame TCR alpha sharing, but the models matched the sharing seen between unrelated individuals.

A note on this clonotype: What this receptor recognizes is not known. One base away there is no much larger clone; base qualities are not given.

Library method: 5' RACE. The run used an Illumina HiSeq 2000. A universal primer binding site was added through template switching, and the final cDNA carried a unique molecular identifier so that TCR cDNA molecules could be counted accurately. Specific primers in the conserved constant-segment region were used to synthesize first-strand cDNA for the TCR alpha and beta chains. To control for contamination, every cDNA library carried two barcodes: a SMART-Mk sample barcode plus Illumina barcodes. TruSeq adapter sequences and Illumina sample barcodes were added in two successive PCR steps. The TCR alpha and beta cDNA libraries were sequenced on the Illumina HiSeq platform using custom primers. On the authors' methods: Unique molecular identifiers were extracted from raw reads with MiGEC, and CDR3 positions were determined with MiXCR. For each individual, recombination models were inferred using an EM algorithm with the repgenHMM and IGoR tools. Shared clonotypes were analyzed with the tcR package in R, and sharing was normalized by the product of cloneset sizes. Out-of-frame nonproductive sequences were analyzed to study raw recombination free of thymic and clonal selection effects. TCRdb handled the public reads itself, with Q25 trimming in fastp and clone calling in MiXCR, and kept productive beta chains. CDR3 protein sequences are deduplicated, and each keeps its most common genes and DNA. The V and J calls and clone size come from TCRdb's table, not from the authors' own analysis. For this sample the table gives 460,000 or so distinct CDR3 sequences, of which 14% were detected only once. The ten biggest clones cover about 0.54% of the sample.

Another study also made use of these data, one on yellow fever vaccine responses in identical twins. The second study reports: The authors reported that the T cell response to vaccination in identical twins appeared partly convergent and partly personalized. Focusing on identical twins, the study followed the T cell clones that responded to the vaccine, and did so with precision.

Sequences were obtained from CD4+ T cells sorted from blood. This receptor chain uses TRBV6-5 and TRBJ2-5; no D gene is confidently identified. This receptor was obtained from a woman between 18 and 30 years old in good health. CDR3 region: CASSYSRITTETQYF. The DNA reads TGTGCCAGCAGTTACTCGCGGATAACTACAGAGACCCAGTACTTC.